Listed below are T cell receptor beta chains from one sample, sequenced in a study of cytomegalovirus exposure and HLA in healthy donors. The repertoire was sequenced with immunoSEQ multiplex PCR; TCRdb's copy has only in-frame clones and lacks some. The sample lists some 200,000 clones, 76% occurring once. Material for sequencing was PBMCs. All receptors come from a man younger than 35 in good health and CMV-seronegative. The CDR3 runs from the conserved cysteine through the conserved F or W. D genes are given only for firm matches. A clone size is listed for some rows: how often the clone was seen (once, few, many), or a class if it is expanded.

>TRBJ2-1|.|TRBV5-1|TRBD2
CASSLAGTSHNEQFF
TGCGCCAGCAGCTTGGCCGGGACTAGCCACAATGAGCAGTTCTTC
>TRBJ1-4|.|TRBV19|TRBD1
CASSIQGGKLFF
TGTGCCAGTAGTATACAGGGGGGAAAACTGTTTTTT
>TRBJ2-7|.|TRBV2|TRBD1
CASLQGTPYEQYF
TGTGCCAGCTTACAGGGGACCCCCTACGAGCAGTACTTC
>TRBJ2-7|once|TRBV5-1|TRBD1
CASSLGPGTGVYEQYF
TGCGCCAGCAGCTTGGGGCCCGGGACAGGGGTATACGAGCAGTACTTC
>TRBJ2-7|.|TRBV7-2|TRBD1
CASSLGGQRLYEQYF
TGTGCCAGCAGCTTAGGGGGACAGCGGCTCTACGAGCAGTACTTC
>TRBJ1-4|.|TRBV2|.
CASRTGGTTNEKLFF
TGTGCCAGCAGGACGGGGGGGACAACTAATGAAAAACTGTTTTTT
>TRBJ1-4|few|TRBV7-3|.
CASSPSGGRDEKLFF
TGTGCCAGCAGTCCCAGCGGGGGGCGGGACGAAAAACTGTTTTTT
>TRBJ2-7|.|TRBV7-2|.
CASSPAGLSSYEQYF
TGTGCCAGCAGCCCTGCGGGACTGAGCTCCTACGAGCAGTACTTC
>TRBJ2-5|.|TRBV28|.
CASTRAGDETQYF
TGTGCCAGCACCAGGGCAGGTGATGAGACCCAGTACTTC
>TRBJ1-5|.|TRBV7-9|.
CASSLGNSNQPQHF
TGTGCCAGCAGCCTCGGGAATAGCAATCAGCCCCAGCATTTT
>TRBJ2-1|few|TRBV5-4|.
CASSDPTSRSYNEQFF
TGTGCCAGCAGCGACCCGACTAGTAGGTCGTACAATGAGCAGTTCTTC
>TRBJ1-2|.|TRBV5-1|.
CASSPNGGALYGYTF
TGCGCCAGCAGCCCGAATGGGGGGGCGCTTTATGGCTACACCTTC
>TRBJ1-1|.|TRBV28|TRBD1
CASSPPTGGFYTEAFF
TGTGCCAGCAGTCCACCGACAGGGGGCTTTTACACTGAAGCTTTCTTT
>TRBJ2-1|.|TRBV2|.
CASSPLIGEQFF
TGTGCCAGCAGTCCCCTGATCGGTGAGCAGTTCTTC
>TRBJ1-1|.|TRBV5-1|.
CASSPRGENTEAFF
TGCGCCAGCAGCCCCCGGGGGGAGAACACTGAAGCTTTCTTT
>TRBJ1-5|.|TRBV4-2|.
CASSQDSNQPQHF
TGTGCCAGCAGCCAAGATAGTAATCAGCCCCAGCATTTT
>TRBJ2-5|.|TRBV19|TRBD1
CATRDRGGQETQYF
TGTGCCACCCGGGACAGGGGAGGGCAAGAGACCCAGTACTTC
>TRBJ2-7|.|TRBV5-1|TRBD2
CASSPGTSAVYEQYF
TGCGCCAGCAGCCCAGGGACTAGCGCCGTCTACGAGCAGTACTTC